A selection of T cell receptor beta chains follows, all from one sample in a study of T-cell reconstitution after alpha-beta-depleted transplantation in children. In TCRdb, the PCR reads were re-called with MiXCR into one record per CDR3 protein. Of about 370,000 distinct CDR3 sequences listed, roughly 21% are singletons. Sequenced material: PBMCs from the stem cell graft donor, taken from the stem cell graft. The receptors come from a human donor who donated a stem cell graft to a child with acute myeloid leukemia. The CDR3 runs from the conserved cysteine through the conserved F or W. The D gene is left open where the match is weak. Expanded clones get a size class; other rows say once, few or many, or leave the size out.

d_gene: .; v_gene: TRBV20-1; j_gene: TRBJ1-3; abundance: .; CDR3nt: TGCAGTGCGCGATCCCAGTCTGGAAACACCATATATTTT; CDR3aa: CSARSQSGNTIYF
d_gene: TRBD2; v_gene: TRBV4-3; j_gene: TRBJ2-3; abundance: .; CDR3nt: TGCGCCAGCAGCCGGGATGCTAGCGGGAGCACAGATACGCAGTATTTT; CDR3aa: CASSRDASGSTDTQYF
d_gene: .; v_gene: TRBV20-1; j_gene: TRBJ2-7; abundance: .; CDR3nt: TGCAGTGCTAGAGTCCCGCGCCTGAGCTCCTACGAGCAGTACTTC; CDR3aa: CSARVPRLSSYEQYF
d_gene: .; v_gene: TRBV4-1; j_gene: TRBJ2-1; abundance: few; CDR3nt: TGCGCCAGCGCGGCGGCGGTAATGGTTGATGAGCAGTTCTTC; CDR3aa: CASAAAVMVDEQFF
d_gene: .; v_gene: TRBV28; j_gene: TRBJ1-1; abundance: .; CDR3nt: TGTGCCAGCAGTTTTATAGGGGACACTGAAGCTTTCTTT; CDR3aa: CASSFIGDTEAFF
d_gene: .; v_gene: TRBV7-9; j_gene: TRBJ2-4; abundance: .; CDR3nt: TGTGCCAGCAGCTTAGATACGGATAACATTCAGTACTTC; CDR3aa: CASSLDTDNIQYF
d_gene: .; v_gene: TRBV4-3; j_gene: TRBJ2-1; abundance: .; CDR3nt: TGCGCCAGCAGCCAAGATAGGGGAATACTCTCCTACAATGAGCAGTTCTTC; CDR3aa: CASSQDRGILSYNEQFF
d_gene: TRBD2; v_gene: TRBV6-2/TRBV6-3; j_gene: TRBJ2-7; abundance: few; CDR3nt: TGTGCCAGCACCAGGACTAGCGGAACCTACGAGCAGTACTTC; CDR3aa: CASTRTSGTYEQYF
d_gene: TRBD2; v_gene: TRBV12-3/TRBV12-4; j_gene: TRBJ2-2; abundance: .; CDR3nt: TGTGCCAGCAGTTCCGAAGCGGGAGTTAACACCGGGGAGCTGTTTTTT; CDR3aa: CASSSEAGVNTGELFF
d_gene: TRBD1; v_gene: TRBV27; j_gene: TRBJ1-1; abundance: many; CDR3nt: TGTGCCAGCAGTTTAGGGACAGGGAACACTGAAGCTTTCTTT; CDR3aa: CASSLGTGNTEAFF
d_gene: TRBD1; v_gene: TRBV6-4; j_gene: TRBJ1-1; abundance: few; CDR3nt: TGTGCCAGCAGTGACTTGAGGACAGGGGGCCTCACTGAAGCTTTCTTT; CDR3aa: CASSDLRTGGLTEAFF
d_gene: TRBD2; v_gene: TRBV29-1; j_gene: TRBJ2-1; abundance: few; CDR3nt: TGCAGCGTTGAACCGGGAGGGAGCCGCTACAATGAGCAGTTCTTC; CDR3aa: CSVEPGGSRYNEQFF
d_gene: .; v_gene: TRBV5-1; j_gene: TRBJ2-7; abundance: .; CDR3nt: TGCGCCAGCAGCTTTGACAGCACCCCTCTCTACGAGCAGTACTTC; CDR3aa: CASSFDSTPLYEQYF
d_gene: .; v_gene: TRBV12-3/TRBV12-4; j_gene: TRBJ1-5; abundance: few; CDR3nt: TGTGCCAGCAGTTCTCCAGGCAATCAGCCCCAGCATTTT; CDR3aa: CASSSPGNQPQHF
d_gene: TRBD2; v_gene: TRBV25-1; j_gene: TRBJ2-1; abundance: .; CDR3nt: TGTGCCAGCAGTGCCCCTAGCGGGACCTATCACAATGAGCAGTTCTTC; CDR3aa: CASSAPSGTYHNEQFF
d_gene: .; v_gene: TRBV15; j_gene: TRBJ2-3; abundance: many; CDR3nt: TGTGCCACCAGCGAGGGAACAGATACGCAGTATTTT; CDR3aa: CATSEGTDTQYF
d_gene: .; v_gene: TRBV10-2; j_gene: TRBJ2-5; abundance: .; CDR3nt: TGCGCCAGCACAGAGGGGCGGAATTTGTTGGAGACCCAGTACTTC; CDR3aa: CASTEGRNLLETQYF
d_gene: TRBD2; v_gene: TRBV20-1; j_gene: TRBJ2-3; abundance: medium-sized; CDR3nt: TGCAGTGCTAGATTCGCAGCGGGAGGTATAGATACGCAGTATTTT; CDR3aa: CSARFAAGGIDTQYF
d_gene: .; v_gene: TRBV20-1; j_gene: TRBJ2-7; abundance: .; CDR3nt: TGCAGTGCTAGCCACTACAGCTACGAGCAGTACTTC; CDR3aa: CSASHYSYEQYF
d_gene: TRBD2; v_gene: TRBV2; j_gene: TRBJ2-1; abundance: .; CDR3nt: TGTGCCAGCAGCCCAAGGGGACTAGCGGGAATGGATTACAATGAGCAGTTCTTC; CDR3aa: CASSPRGLAGMDYNEQFF
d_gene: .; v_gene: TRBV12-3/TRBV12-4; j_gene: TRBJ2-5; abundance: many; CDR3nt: TGTGCCAGCAGTGTTGACAGGACGGGGACCCAGTACTTC; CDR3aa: CASSVDRTGTQYF
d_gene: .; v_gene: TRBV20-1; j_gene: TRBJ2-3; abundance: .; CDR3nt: TGCAGTGGAGTTAGCGGAGAGGGCACAGATACGCAGTATTTT; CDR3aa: CSGVSGEGTDTQYF